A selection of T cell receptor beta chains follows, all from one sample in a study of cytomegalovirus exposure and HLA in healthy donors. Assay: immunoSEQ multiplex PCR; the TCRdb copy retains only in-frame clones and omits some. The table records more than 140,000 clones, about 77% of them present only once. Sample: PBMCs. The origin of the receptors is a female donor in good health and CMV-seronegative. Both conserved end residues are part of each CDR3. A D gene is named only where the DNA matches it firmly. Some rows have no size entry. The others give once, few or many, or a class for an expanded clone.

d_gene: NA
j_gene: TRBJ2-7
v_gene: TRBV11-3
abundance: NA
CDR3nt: TGTGCCAGCAGTTATCTGCCAGGGGACAACATTAACTCCTACGAGCAGTACTTC
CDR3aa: CASSYLPGDNINSYEQYF

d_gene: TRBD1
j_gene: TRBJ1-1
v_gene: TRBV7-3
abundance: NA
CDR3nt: TGTGCCAGCAGCTCGACAGGGCCCAACACTGAAGCTTTCTTT
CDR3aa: CASSSTGPNTEAFF

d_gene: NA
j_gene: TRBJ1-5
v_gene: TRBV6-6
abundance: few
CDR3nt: TGTGCCAGCACGACCGGACACCTGAATCAGCCCCAGCATTTT
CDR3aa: CASTTGHLNQPQHF

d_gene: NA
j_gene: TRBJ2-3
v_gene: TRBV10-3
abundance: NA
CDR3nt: TGTGCCGTCGGCGGAGCCGAGACTCGGGGCACAGATACGCAGTATTTT
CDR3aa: CAVGGAETRGTDTQYF

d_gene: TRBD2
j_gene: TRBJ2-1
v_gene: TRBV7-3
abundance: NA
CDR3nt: TGTGCCAGCAGCTTAATCCGGGCGGGAGGGCCCGAGGGTGAGCAGTTCTTC
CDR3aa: CASSLIRAGGPEGEQFF

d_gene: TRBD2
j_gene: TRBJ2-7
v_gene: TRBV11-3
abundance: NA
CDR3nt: TGTGCCAGCAGCTCGTTAGCGGGATTCTACGAGCAGTACTTC
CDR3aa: CASSSLAGFYEQYF

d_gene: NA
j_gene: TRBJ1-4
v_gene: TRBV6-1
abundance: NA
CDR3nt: TGTGCCAGCAGATTCGGGGGGGCGATAATCGAAAAACTGTTTTTT
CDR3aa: CASRFGGAIIEKLFF

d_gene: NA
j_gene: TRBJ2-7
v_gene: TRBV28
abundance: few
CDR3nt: TGTGCCAGCACCCACGTACAGGGTTCCTACGAGCAGTACTTC
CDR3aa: CASTHVQGSYEQYF

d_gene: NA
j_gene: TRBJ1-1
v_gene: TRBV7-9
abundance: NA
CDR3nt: TGTGTCAGCAGGTCCACACGGAACACTGAAGCTTTCTTT
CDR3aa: CVSRSTRNTEAFF

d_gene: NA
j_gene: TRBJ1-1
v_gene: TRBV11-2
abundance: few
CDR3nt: TGTGCCAGCAGCCGGCCAGGGTACCCTGAAGCTTTCTTT
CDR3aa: CASSRPGYPEAFF

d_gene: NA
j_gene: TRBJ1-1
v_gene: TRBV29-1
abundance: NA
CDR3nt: TGCAGCGTTGCCGGACAAAGCAGTGAAGCTTTCTTT
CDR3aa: CSVAGQSSEAFF

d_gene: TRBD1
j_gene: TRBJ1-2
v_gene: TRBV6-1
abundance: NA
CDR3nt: TGTGCCAGCAGACTTACAGGGGGCGCGAAAGGCTACACCTTC
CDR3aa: CASRLTGGAKGYTF

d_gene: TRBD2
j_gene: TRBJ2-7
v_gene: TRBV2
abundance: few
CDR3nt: TGTGCCAGCAGCCCTACTAGCGGCTACGAGCAGTACTTC
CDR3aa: CASSPTSGYEQYF

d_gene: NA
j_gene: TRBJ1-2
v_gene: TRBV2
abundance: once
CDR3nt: TGTGCCACCTCGGCAGGGGCAAATTTCGGCTACACCTTC
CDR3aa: CATSAGANFGYTF

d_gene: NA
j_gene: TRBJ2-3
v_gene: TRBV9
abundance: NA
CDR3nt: TGTGCCAGCAGCCCCGTAGTAGCTAGCACAGATACGCAGTATTTT
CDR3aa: CASSPVVASTDTQYF

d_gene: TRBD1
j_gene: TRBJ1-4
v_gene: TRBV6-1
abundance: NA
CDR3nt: TGTGCCAGCAGTTCCACAGGGGGCAGTGAAAAACTGTTTTTT
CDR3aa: CASSSTGGSEKLFF

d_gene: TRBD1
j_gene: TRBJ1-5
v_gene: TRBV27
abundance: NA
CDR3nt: TGTGCCAGCAGTCTTCAGGGGGCCCGGGGAACTGGCAGCAATCAGCCCCAGCATTTT
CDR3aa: CASSLQGARGTGSNQPQHF

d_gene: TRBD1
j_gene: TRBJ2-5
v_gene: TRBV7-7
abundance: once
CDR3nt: TGTGCCAGCAGCTTCAGACAGGGGGTAGAGGAGACCCAGTACTTC
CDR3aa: CASSFRQGVEETQYF

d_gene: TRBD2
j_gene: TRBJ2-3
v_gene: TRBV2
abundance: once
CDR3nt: TGTGCCAGCAGTGAACCTAGCGGGGGCACAGATACGCAGTATTTT
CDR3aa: CASSEPSGGTDTQYF

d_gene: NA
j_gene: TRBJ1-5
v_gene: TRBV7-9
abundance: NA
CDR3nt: TGTGCCAGCAGCTTATCCAACAGCCTAAATCAGCCCCAGCATTTT
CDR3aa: CASSLSNSLNQPQHF

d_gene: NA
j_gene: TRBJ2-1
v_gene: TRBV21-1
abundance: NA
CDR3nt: TGTGCCAGCAGCTCTAACGCGGGGTCCTACAATGAGCAGTTCTTC
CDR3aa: CASSSNAGSYNEQFF

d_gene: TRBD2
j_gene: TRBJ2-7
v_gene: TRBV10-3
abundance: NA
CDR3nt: TGTGCCATCAGTGATTTGACAGGCGCTACTAGCGGGGGCTCCTACGAGCAGTACTTC
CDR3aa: CAISDLTGATSGGSYEQYF

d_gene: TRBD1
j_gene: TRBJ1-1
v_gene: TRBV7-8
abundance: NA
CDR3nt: TGTGCCAGCAGCTCGTGGACAGGGGGAGACACTGAAGCTTTCTTT
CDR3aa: CASSSWTGGDTEAFF

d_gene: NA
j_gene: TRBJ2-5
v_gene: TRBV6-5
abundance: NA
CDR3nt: TGTGCCAGCAGTTACCCCGGGGTGGAGACCCAGTACTTC
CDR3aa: CASSYPGVETQYF

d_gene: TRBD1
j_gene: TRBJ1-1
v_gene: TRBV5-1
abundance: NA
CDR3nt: TGCGCCAGCAGCACCCATTCGACAGGGCACACTGAAGCTTTCTTT
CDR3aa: CASSTHSTGHTEAFF

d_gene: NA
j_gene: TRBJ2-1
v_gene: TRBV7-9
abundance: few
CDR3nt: TGTGCCAGCAGCTCGAGGGCGGAGGGTGAGCAGTTCTTC
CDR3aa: CASSSRAEGEQFF

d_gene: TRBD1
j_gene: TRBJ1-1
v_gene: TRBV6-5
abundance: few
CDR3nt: TGTGCCAGCAGTCGGACAGGGAACACTGAAGCTTTCTTT
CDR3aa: CASSRTGNTEAFF

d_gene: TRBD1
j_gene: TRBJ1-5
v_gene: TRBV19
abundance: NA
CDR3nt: TGTGCCAGTAGTCTAGGGACAGGGAGTCCGAATTCGCCCCAGCATTTT
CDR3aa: CASSLGTGSPNSPQHF

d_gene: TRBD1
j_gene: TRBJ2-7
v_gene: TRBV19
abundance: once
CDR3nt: TGTGCCAGTAGCGTCGGGACAGGAACCTACGAGCAGTACTTC
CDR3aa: CASSVGTGTYEQYF